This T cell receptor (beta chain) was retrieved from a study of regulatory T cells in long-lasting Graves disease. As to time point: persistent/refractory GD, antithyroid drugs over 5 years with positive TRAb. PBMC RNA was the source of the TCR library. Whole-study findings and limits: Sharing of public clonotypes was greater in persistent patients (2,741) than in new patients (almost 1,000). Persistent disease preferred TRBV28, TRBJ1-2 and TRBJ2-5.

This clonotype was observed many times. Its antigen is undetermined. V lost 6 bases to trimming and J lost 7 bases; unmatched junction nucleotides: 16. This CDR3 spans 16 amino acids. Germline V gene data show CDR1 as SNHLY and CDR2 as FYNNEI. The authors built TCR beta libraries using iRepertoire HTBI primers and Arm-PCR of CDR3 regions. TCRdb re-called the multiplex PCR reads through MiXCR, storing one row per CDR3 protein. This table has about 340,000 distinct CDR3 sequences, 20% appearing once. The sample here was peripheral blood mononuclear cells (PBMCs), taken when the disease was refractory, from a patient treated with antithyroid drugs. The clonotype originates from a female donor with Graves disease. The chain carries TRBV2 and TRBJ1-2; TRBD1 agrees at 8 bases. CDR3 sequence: CASRERTGSRIGGYTF. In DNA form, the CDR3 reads TGTGCCAGCAGAGAAAGGACAGGGTCTCGAATTGGTGGCTACACCTTC.